This TCR beta chain came from a study of cytomegalovirus exposure and HLA in healthy donors. About this clone: Its specificity is not known.

Broader study findings: Apart from CMV serostatus, no immune exposure information was available.

Germline CDR1 reads LNHNV; CDR2 reads YYDKDF (reference sequence). This CDR3 region has 16 residues. Trimming removed 0 bases at V and 4 bases at J, with 14 bases between. A multiplex PCR was run with 60 Vbeta primers and 13 Jbeta primers. Sequenced by immunoSEQ multiplex PCR; TCRdb stores in-frame clones only, minus some. The sample records approximately 85,000 clones, 62% being singletons. Sequencing used PBMCs. This sequence originates from a woman in her thirties in good health and CMV-seropositive. The chain carries TRBV15 and TRBJ2-3; no definite D call. The CDR3 nucleotides are TGTGCCACCAGCAGAGATAAGAGTGGTGGTTCAGATACGCAGTATTTT. Protein product: CATSRDKSGGSDTQYF.